These T cell receptor beta chains were read from a single sample in a study of blood T cells in healthy people across ages. TCRdb ran MiXCR on the 5' RACE reads and lists one entry per CDR3 protein. The sample shows 650,000 to 800,000 distinct CDR3 sequences, around 42% of them seen only once. The sequenced material came from blood. These receptors all come from a man aged 55 to 69 in good health. CDR3s include the opening cysteine and the closing phenylalanine or tryptophan. D genes are given only for firm matches. The size entry is marked missing in some rows and otherwise reads once, few, many or a size class.

V gene	clone size	D gene	J gene	CDR3 protein	CDR3 DNA
TRBV2	.	.	TRBJ1-5	CASSGPRGNQPQHF	TGTGCCAGCAGTGGCCCCAGGGGCAATCAGCCCCAGCATTTT
TRBV5-5	.	TRBD1	TRBJ2-7	CANSYLTGQRHYEQYF	TGTGCCAACAGCTACCTTACGGGACAGAGACACTACGAGCAGTACTTC
TRBV5-6	.	TRBD1	TRBJ1-1	CASSGQGASEAFF	TGTGCCAGCAGCGGACAGGGGGCAAGTGAAGCTTTCTTT
TRBV4-3	few	TRBD1	TRBJ2-7	CASSLLRDSSYEQYF	TGCGCCAGCAGCCTACTCCGGGACAGCTCCTACGAGCAGTACTTC
TRBV30	.	.	TRBJ2-3	CAWSVVGESTDTQYF	TGTGCCTGGAGTGTAGTAGGGGAAAGCACAGATACGCAGTATTTT
TRBV10-3	.	.	TRBJ1-2	CAISEVNYGYTF	TGTGCCATCAGTGAGGTAAACTATGGCTACACCTTC
TRBV5-1	.	.	TRBJ2-7	CASSAGRLYEQYF	TGCGCCAGCAGCGCGGGACGTCTCTACGAGCAGTACTTC
TRBV7-9	few	TRBD2	TRBJ2-2	CASTGLDVGELFF	TGTGCCAGCACCGGACTAGATGTTGGGGAGCTGTTTTTT
TRBV3-1	.	TRBD2	TRBJ2-1	CASSPRGGRNEQFF	TGTGCCAGCAGCCCACGGGGGGGCCGAAATGAGCAGTTCTTC
TRBV11-3	few	.	TRBJ1-2	CASSLTGDTHYGYTF	TGTGCCAGCAGCTTAACCGGAGACACACACTATGGCTACACCTTC
TRBV7-2	.	.	TRBJ2-1	CASSFEGGQQFF	TGTGCCAGCAGCTTTGAAGGGGGGCAGCAGTTCTTC
TRBV14	.	TRBD1	TRBJ2-5	CASSHAGTGSETQYF	TGTGCCAGCAGCCACGCCGGGACAGGGTCGGAGACCCAGTACTTC
TRBV5-5	many	TRBD2	TRBJ2-1	CASSPGGLAGALSYNEQFF	TGTGCCAGCAGCCCGGGGGGGCTAGCGGGGGCCCTCTCCTACAATGAGCAGTTCTTC
TRBV27	.	.	TRBJ1-4	CASSFGTGGYKLFF	TGTGCCAGCAGTTTCGGGACGGGGGGATACAAACTGTTTTTT
TRBV5-1	few	TRBD1	TRBJ1-6	CASSTRTGVDSPLHF	TGCGCCAGCAGCACAAGGACAGGGGTCGATTCACCCCTCCACTTT
TRBV20-1	few	TRBD1	TRBJ1-2	CSAPRTGPIFNYGYTF	TGCAGTGCCCCCAGGACAGGGCCTATCTTTAACTATGGCTACACCTTC
TRBV18	.	TRBD1	TRBJ1-1	CASSPTGVNTEAFF	TGTGCCAGCAGCCCGACAGGGGTGAACACTGAAGCTTTCTTT